One and the same sample provided the 19 T cell receptor beta chains below, sequenced in a study of blood T cell repertoires in COVID-19. Profiled with immunoSEQ multiplex PCR; TCRdb holds only in-frame clones, not every one. The repertoire holds under 150,000 clones, with roughly 71% as singletons. Material: peripheral blood. The receptors were gathered from a man aged 80 or over with acute or convalescent COVID-19.

V is TRBV29-1 and J is TRBJ1-3, with D uncertain. Looked up from germline, CDR1 is SQVTM and CDR2 is ANQGSEA. V lost 4 bases, J lost 8 bases, and 12 bases lay in between. This CDR3 has 12 residues. DNA for the CDR3: TGCAGCGTTGGGTTCGGGAAGGACACCATATATTTT. Translating it yields CSVGFGKDTIYF.

The chain employs TRBV7-6 and TRBJ2-7, with TRBD1 matching 10 bases. Trimming removed 1 base from V and 4 bases from J; junction bases left unmatched: 7. This CDR3 region has 16 residues. Per the germline V gene, CDR1 is SGHVS and CDR2 is FNYEAQ. CDR3 sequence: CASSLEVGQGIYEQYF. CDR3 DNA: TGTGCCAGCAGCTTAGAGGTGGGACAGGGGATTTACGAGCAGTACTTC.

J is TRBJ2-2 and V is TRBV12-5; 8 nucleotides align to TRBD2. The CDR3 is made up of 14 amino acids. Losses at the gene ends were 7 bases for V and 1 base for J; bases not matched to a gene: 2. Germline assignment: CDR1 LGHNT and CDR2 FRNRAP. CDR3 DNA: TGTGCTAGTGTAAGCGGGGGGAACACCGGGGAGCTGTTTTTT. It specifies CASVSGGNTGELFF.

The V and J genes are TRBV7-9 and TRBJ1-3; D gene unclear. V shed 4 bases and J shed 4 bases, with 8 bases lying between them. The CDR3 extends over 13 amino acids. Germline V lookup: CDR1 SEHNR, CDR2 FQNEAQ (reference sequence). CDR3 amino acids: CASSSRRGNTIYF. The CDR3, as DNA: TGTGCCAGCAGCTCCCGCCGGGGAAACACCATATATTTT. Full variable domain (remainder filled in from reference TRBV7-9 and TRBJ1-3): DTGVSQNPRHKITKRGQNVTFRCDPISEHNRLYWYRQTLGQGPEFLTYFQNEAQLEKSRLLSDRFSAERPKGSFSTLEIQRTEQGDSAMYLCASSSRRGNTIYFGEGSWLTVV.

This clone appeared a few times. The chain carries TRBV2 and TRBJ2-1; 7 bases are a match to TRBD2. Trimming removed 5 bases from V and 7 bases from J; junction bases left unmatched: 14. CDR1 SNHLY and CDR2 FYNNEI come from the germline V gene. The CDR3 runs to 16 residues. This CDR3 is CASSNRLATGWNEQFF. In DNA form, the CDR3 reads TGTGCCAGCAGTAACCGACTAGCCACGGGGTGGAATGAGCAGTTCTTC.

The chain combines TRBV5-6 with TRBJ2-3; D is possibly TRBD1 (5 bases). The CDR3 length is 15 residues. Germline CDR1 is SGHDT and CDR2 is YYEEEE. V shed 4 bases and J shed 1 base, with 13 bases lying between them. Written as DNA, the CDR3 is TGTGCCAGCAGCCCCACAGGAAGGGGCACAGATACGCAGTATTTT. Amino acid sequence: CASSPTGRGTDTQYF.

This clone was observed a single time. V is TRBV6-1 and J is TRBJ1-4, with D perhaps TRBD1 (5 bases). V dropped 3 bases and J dropped 5 bases, with 10 bases sitting between them. Germline CDR1 is MNHNS and CDR2 is SASEGT. This CDR3 region has 14 residues. The CDR3: CASSDFRGNEKLFF. As DNA, the CDR3 is TGTGCCAGCAGTGATTTTCGGGGGAATGAAAAACTGTTTTTT.

This chain links TRBV16 with TRBJ2-5, with 8 nucleotides matching TRBD1. In germline, CDR1 is KGHSY, CDR2 FQNENV. The J segment lost 4 bases and the V segment lost 2 bases, leaving 6 bases of the junction unmatched. CDR3 length equals 15 residues. In nucleotides, the CDR3 is TGTGCCAGCAGCCAAAGCAGGGGGCCGGGAGAGACCCAGTACTTC. Protein sequence: CASSQSRGPGETQYF.

The V gene is TRBV3-1 (or the pseudogene TRBV3-2), the J gene TRBJ1-3; D is ambiguous. The CDR3 sequence is 12 residues long. The V gene's germline CDR1 is LGHDT and CDR2 YNNKEL (reference sequence). Trimming cost V 4 bases and J 2 bases, with 3 bases left between them. The CDR3 protein is CASSLTGNTIYF. CDR3 nucleotides: TGTGCCAGCAGCCTCACTGGAAACACCATATATTTT.

The rearrangement uses TRBV2 and TRBJ2-5; D may be TRBD1 (6 bases). Trimming pared 5 bases from V and 5 bases from J, leaving 12 bases between. The length of the CDR3 is 13 residues. Germline V gives CDR1 SNHLY, CDR2 FYNNEI. The CDR3 here is CASSLQGTETQYF. The CDR3 nucleotides read TGTGCCAGCAGTTTACAGGGAACGGAGACCCAGTACTTC. Variable domain in full (rest from reference TRBV2 and TRBJ2-5): EPEVTQTPSHQVTQMGQEVILRCVPISNHLYFYWYRQILGQKVEFLVSFYNNEISEKSEIFDDQFSVERPDGSNFTLKIRSTKLEDSAMYFCASSLQGTETQYFGPGTRLLVL.

The sample holds a few counts of this clone. J is TRBJ2-1 and V is TRBV11-2, with D uncertain. CDR1 and CDR2 from the germline V gene are SGHAT and FQNNGV. Between the trimmed V and J ends, which lost 5 bases and 3 bases, there was a span of 14 bases. The CDR3 has 15 residues. This chain's CDR3 is CASSLDGVIYNEQFF. The CDR3 DNA reads TGTGCCAGCAGCCTCGACGGAGTAATCTACAATGAGCAGTTCTTC.

The chain combines TRBV5-1 with TRBJ1-1, with D uncertain. Germline V gene sequence: CDR1 SGHRS, CDR2 YFSETQ. The ends were cut back, 4 bases at V and 1 base at J, with 11 bases in the middle. CDR3 length: 14 residues. The CDR3 bases are TGCGCCAGCAGCCCGACTCAAACGAACACTGAAGCTTTCTTT. This codes for CASSPTQTNTEAFF.

V is TRBV28 and J is TRBJ1-2; TRBD1 agrees at 8 bases. CDR1 MDHEN and CDR2 SYDVKM come from the germline V gene. V was clipped by 7 bases and J by 0 bases; unmatched bases: 4. This CDR3 spans 14 amino acids. CDR3 in amino acids: CASTPGQANYGYTF. Written as DNA, the CDR3 is TGTGCCAGCACCCCGGGACAGGCTAACTATGGCTACACCTTC.

This chain connects TRBV7-2 to TRBJ2-5; weak D call: TRBD1 (6 bases). Germline loops: CDR1 SGHTA, CDR2 FQGNSA. The CDR3 consists of 15 residues. Trimming shortened V by 5 bases and J by 1 base, and 14 bases separated the two germline ends. CDR3 residues: CASSVRGTRQETQYF. CDR3 in DNA: TGTGCCAGCAGCGTCAGAGGGACACGCCAAGAGACCCAGTACTTC.

This clone was counted a single time. The V call is TRBV2, the J call TRBJ2-4, with 7 bases that match TRBD2. V was clipped by 4 bases and J by 0 bases; unmatched bases: 3. The germline V gene has CDR1 SNHLY and CDR2 FYNNEI. The CDR3 has 15 amino acids. The CDR3: CASSGGGTAKNIQYF. In DNA form, the CDR3 reads TGTGCCAGCAGTGGCGGGGGAACAGCCAAAAACATTCAGTACTTC.

This chain links TRBV29-1 with TRBJ2-5, with 7 bases identical to TRBD2. The CDR3 has 13 amino acids. CDR1 SQVTM and CDR2 ANQGSEA come from the germline V gene. V lost 0 bases and J lost 2; bases outside the gene matches: 0. CDR3 DNA: TGCAGCGTTGAAGAGGGGGGGCAAGAGACCCAGTACTTC. Residues: CSVEEGGQETQYF.

This clone was seen more than once but under ten times. This chain uses TRBV3-1 (or the pseudogene TRBV3-2) with TRBJ2-2; D remains ambiguous. Germline lookup yields CDR1 LGHDT and CDR2 YNNKEL (reference sequence). The length of the CDR3 is 14 residues. The V end lost 2 bases, the J end lost 0 bases, and 4 bases lay between the germline ends. CDR3 residues: CASSQNTNTGELFF. As DNA, the CDR3 is TGTGCCAGCAGCCAAAATACGAACACCGGGGAGCTGTTTTTT.

V usage is TRBV5-1 and J usage is TRBJ2-2, with D tentatively TRBD2 (6 bases). Germline assignment: CDR1 SGHRS and CDR2 YFSETQ. CDR3 length equals 13 residues. Trimming left V 4 bases short and J 6 bases short, with 10 bases between. The DNA of the CDR3 is TGCGCCAGCAGCCGGAGGGCCCCCGGGGAGCTGTTTTTT. Translation: CASSRRAPGELFF.

The chain has TRBV7-9 and TRBJ2-6, with D maybe TRBD1 (5 bases). Germline CDR1 reads SEHNR; CDR2 reads FQNEAQ (reference sequence). V was pared by 2 bases and J by 6 bases, with 11 bases between. This CDR3 spans 15 amino acids. CDR3 region: CASSLTQGTANVLTF. CDR3 DNA: TGTGCCAGCAGCTTAACCCAGGGAACGGCCAACGTCCTGACTTTC.